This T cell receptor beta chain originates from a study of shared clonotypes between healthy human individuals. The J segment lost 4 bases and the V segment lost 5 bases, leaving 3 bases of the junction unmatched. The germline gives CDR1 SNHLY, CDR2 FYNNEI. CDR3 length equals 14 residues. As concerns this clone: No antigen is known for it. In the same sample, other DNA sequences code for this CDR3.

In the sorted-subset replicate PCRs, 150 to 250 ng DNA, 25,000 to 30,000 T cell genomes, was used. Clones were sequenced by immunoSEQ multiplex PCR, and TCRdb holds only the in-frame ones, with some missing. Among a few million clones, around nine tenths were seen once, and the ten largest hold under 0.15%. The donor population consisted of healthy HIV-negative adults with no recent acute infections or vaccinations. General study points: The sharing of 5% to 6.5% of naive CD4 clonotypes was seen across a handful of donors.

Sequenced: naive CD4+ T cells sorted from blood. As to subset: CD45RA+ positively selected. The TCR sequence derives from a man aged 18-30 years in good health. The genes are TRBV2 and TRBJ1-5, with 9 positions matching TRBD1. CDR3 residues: CASSQTGGNQPQHF. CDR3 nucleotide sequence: TGTGCCAGCAGTCAGACAGGGGGAAATCAGCCCCAGCATTTT. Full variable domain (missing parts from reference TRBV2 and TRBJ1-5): EPEVTQTPSHQVTQMGQEVILRCVPISNHLYFYWYRQILGQKVEFLVSFYNNEISEKSEIFDDQFSVERPDGSNFTLKIRSTKLEDSAMYFCASSQTGGNQPQHFGDGTRLSIL.